This T cell receptor beta chain was identified in a study of naive and memory T cell subsets. Study outcomes and limitations: RNA-based TCR counts may shift with T cell activation and differentiation. In naive cells, over 95% of TCR sequences were seen only once.

CDR3 length: 14 residues. The germline V gene encodes CDR1 SGHRS and CDR2 YFSETQ. The ends lost 3 bases at V and 5 bases at J; junction bases unmatched: 6. Comments on this clonotype: What it binds is not known.

An equimolar mix of two oligonucleotides served as the beta constant-region primer for TRBC1 and TRBC2. Four rounds of PCR amplified the ligated cDNA using nested alpha and beta constant-region primers plus SP2. The cDNA 3' end received a ligated single-stranded oligonucleotide carrying the SP2 primer and a 12-nucleotide UMI. TCRdb passed the UMI-ligation and nested PCR reads through MiXCR, listing each CDR3 protein once. The sample has more than 100,000 distinct CDR3 sequences; 30% to 45% are singletons. V and J are TRBV5-1 and TRBJ1-1; the match to TRBD1 covers 8 bases. The source is a human donor in good health. Sequencing was carried out using central memory CD4+ T cells from blood. The CDR3 coding sequence is TGCGCCAGCAGCTCCCAGGGGGCGCGGACTGAAGCTTTCTTT. This codes for CASSSQGARTEAFF.